This TCR beta chain was retrieved from a study of shared clonotypes between healthy human individuals. Study-wide results and limits: Clonotype sharing across a few donors was observed for around 4.5% of naive CD4 clonotypes. Among donors, sharing of clonotypes was expected to be affected by sequencing depth.

To note about this clone: Its antigen is not identified.

V was cut by 2 bases and J by 7 bases, with 9 bases left in between. Germline values: CDR1 SQVTM, CDR2 ANQGSEA. There are 12 residues in the CDR3. Here immunoSEQ multiplex PCR was the method, and the copy in TCRdb shows in-frame clones only, minus some. The table includes about 610,000 clones, around 97% detected once. The J gene is TRBJ2-1, the V gene TRBV29-1, with a weak D call TRBD2 (5 bases). This TCR came from a woman in her thirties in good health. Sequencing was performed on naive CD4+ T cells sorted from blood. The subset is: CD45RA+ positively selected. Here the CDR3 DNA reads TGCAGCGTTGAACGACTACAAAATGAGCAGTTCTTC. Encoded protein: CSVERLQNEQFF.